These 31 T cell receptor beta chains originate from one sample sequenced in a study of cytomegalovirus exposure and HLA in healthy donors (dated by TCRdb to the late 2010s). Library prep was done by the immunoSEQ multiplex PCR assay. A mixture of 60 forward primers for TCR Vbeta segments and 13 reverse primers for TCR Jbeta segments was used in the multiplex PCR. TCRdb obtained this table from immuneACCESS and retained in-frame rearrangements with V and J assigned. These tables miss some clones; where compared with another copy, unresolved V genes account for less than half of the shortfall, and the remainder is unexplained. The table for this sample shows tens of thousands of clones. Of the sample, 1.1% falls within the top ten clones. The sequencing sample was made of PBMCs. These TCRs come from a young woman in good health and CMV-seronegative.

The CDR3 bases are TGTGCCAGTAGTATCCCCTTTTCGGCGGGAGACCCCACCGGGGAGCTGTTTTTT. Translating gives CASSIPFSAGDPTGELFF. This chain uses TRBV19 with TRBJ2-2; 7 nucleotides agree with TRBD2. The V and J ends lost 3 bases and 4 bases, in that order; junction bases with no gene match: 14. Germline CDR1 is LNHDA and CDR2 is SQIVND (reference sequence). The CDR3 totals 18 residues.

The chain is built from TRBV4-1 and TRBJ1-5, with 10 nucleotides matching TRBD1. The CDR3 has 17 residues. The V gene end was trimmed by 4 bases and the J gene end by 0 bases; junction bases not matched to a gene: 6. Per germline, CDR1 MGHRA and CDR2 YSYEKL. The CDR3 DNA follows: TGCGCCAGCAGCCTCGGGACAGGGGAAGATAGCAATCAGCCCCAGCATTTT. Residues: CASSLGTGEDSNQPQHF.

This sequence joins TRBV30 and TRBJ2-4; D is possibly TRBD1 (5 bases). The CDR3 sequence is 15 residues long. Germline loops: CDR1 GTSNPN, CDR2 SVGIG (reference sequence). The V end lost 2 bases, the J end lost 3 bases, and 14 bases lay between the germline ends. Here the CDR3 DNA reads TGTGCCTGGAGTCTAACAAACCAGGGCAAAAACATTCAGTACTTC. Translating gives CAWSLTNQGKNIQYF. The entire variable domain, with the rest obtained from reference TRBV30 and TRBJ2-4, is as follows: SQTIHQWPATLVQPVGSPLSLECTVEGTSNPNLYWYRQAAGRGLQLLFYSVGIGQISSEVPQNLSASRPQDRQFILSSKKLLLSDSGFYLCAWSLTNQGKNIQYFGAGTRLSVL.

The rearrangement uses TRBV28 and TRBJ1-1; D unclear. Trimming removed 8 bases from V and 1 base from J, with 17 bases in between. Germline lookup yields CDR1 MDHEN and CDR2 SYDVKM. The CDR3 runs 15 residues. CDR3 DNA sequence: TGTGCCAGCTTAGAGGGAAGAGTACCGAACACTGAAGCTTTCTTT. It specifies CASLEGRVPNTEAFF.

The CDR3 region is CASSTRQGMGSNQPQHF. CDR3 nucleotides: TGTGCCAGTAGTACCCGACAGGGGATGGGTAGCAATCAGCCCCAGCATTTT. The rearrangement joins TRBV19 to TRBJ1-5; the match to TRBD1 covers 8 bases. The germline CDR1 and CDR2 sequences are LNHDA and SQIVND (reference sequence). This CDR3 region has 17 residues. V was clipped by 4 bases and J by 0 bases; unmatched bases: 8.

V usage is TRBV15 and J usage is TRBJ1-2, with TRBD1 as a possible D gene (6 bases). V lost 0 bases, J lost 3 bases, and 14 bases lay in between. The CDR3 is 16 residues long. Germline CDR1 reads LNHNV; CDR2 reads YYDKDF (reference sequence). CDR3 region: CATSRDGGGQDYGYTF. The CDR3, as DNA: TGTGCCACCAGCAGAGATGGCGGGGGGCAGGACTATGGCTACACCTTC.

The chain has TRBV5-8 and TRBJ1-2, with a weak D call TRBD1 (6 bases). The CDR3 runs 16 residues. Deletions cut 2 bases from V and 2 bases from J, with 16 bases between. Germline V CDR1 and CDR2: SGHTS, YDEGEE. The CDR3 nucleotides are TGTGCCAGCAGCTTTTATCGACAGGCGGAAAACTATGGCTACACCTTC. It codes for CASSFYRQAENYGYTF. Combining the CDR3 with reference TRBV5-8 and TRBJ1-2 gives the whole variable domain EAGVTQSPTHLIKTRGQQATLRCSPISGHTSVYWYQQALGLGLQFLLWYDEGEERNRGNFPPRFSGRQFPNYSSELNVNALELEDSALYLCASSFYRQAENYGYTFGSGTRLTVV.

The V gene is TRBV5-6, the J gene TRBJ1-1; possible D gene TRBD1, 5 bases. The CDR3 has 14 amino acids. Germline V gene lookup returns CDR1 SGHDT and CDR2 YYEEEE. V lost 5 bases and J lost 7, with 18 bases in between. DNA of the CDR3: TGTGCCAGCAGTTCTCCAGGGCAGCCCAGTGAAGCTTTCTTT. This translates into CASSSPGQPSEAFF.

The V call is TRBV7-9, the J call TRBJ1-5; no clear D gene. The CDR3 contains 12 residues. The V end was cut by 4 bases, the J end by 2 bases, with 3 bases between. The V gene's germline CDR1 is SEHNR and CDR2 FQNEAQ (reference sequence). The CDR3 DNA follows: TGTGCCAGCAGCTCGGGCAATCAGCCCCAGCATTTT. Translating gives CASSSGNQPQHF.

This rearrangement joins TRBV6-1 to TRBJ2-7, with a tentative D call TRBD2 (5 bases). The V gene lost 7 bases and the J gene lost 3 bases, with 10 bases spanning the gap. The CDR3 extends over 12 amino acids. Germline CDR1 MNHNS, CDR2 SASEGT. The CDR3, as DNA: TGTGCCAGCAACCGGGAATTCTACGAGCAGTACTTC. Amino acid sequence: CASNREFYEQYF.

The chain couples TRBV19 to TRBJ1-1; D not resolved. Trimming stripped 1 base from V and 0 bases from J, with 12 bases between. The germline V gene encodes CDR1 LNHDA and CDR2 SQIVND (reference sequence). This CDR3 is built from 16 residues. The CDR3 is CASSIGGGSMNTEAFF. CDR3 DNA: TGTGCCAGTAGTATAGGTGGAGGATCCATGAACACTGAAGCTTTCTTT. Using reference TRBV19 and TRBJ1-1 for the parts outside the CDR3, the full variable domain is DGGITQSPKYLFRKEGQNVTLSCEQNLNHDAMYWYRQDPGQGLRLIYYSQIVNDFQKGDIAEGYSVSREKKESFPLTVTSAQKNPTAFYLCASSIGGGSMNTEAFFGQGTRLTVV.

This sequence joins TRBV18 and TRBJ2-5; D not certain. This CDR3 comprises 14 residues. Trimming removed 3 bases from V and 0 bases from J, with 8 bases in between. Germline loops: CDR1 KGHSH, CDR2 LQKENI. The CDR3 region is CASSPADYQETQYF. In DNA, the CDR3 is TGTGCCAGCTCACCCGCTGACTACCAAGAGACCCAGTACTTC.

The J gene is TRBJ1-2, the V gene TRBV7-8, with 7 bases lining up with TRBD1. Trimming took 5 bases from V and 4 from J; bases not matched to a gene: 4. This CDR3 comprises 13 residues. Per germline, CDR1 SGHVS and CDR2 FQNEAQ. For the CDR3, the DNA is TGTGCCAGCAGCCCCGGGACAGTCTATGGCTACACCTTC. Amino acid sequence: CASSPGTVYGYTF.

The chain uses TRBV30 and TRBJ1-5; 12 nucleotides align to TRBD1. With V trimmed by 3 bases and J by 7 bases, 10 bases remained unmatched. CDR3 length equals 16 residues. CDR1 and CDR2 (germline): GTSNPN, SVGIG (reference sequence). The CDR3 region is CAWSAGTGGVGQPQHF. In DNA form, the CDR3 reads TGTGCCTGGAGCGCCGGGACAGGGGGCGTTGGGCAGCCCCAGCATTTT.

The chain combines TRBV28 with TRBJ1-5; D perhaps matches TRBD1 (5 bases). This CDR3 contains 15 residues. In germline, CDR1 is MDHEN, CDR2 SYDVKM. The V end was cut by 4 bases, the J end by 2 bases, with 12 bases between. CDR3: CASSYQGRGNQPQHF. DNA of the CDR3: TGTGCCAGCAGTTACCAGGGTAGGGGCAATCAGCCCCAGCATTTT.

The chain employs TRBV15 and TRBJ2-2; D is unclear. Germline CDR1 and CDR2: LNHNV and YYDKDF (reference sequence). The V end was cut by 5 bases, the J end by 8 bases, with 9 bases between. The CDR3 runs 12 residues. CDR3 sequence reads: CATSLLSGELFF. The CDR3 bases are TGTGCCACCAGCCTCCTATCGGGGGAGCTGTTTTTT.

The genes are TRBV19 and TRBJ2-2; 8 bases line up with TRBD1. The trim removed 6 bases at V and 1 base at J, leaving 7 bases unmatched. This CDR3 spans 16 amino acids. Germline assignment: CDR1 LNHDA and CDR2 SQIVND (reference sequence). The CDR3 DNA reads TGTGCCAGTAGACGCGCCGGGACAGGGAACACCGGGGAGCTGTTTTTT. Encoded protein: CASRRAGTGNTGELFF.

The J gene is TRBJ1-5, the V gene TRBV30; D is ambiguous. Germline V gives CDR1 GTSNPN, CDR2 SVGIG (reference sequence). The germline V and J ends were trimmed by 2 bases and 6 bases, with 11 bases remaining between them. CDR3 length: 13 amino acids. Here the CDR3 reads CAWSSLRSQPQHF. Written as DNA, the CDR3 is TGTGCCTGGAGTAGCTTGCGGAGTCAGCCCCAGCATTTT.

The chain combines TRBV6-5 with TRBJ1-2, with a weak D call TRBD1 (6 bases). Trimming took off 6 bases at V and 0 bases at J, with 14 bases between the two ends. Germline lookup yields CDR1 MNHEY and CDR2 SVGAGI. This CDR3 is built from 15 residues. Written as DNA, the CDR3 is TGTGCCAGCAGCCCCAGGGGAAGGTCTAACTATGGCTACACCTTC. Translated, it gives CASSPRGRSNYGYTF.

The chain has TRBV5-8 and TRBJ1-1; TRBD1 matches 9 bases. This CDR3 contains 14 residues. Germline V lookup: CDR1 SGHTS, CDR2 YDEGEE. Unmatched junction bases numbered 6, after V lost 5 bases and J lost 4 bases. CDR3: CASSRTGGFTEAFF. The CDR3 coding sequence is TGTGCCAGCAGTCGCACAGGGGGCTTCACTGAAGCTTTCTTT.

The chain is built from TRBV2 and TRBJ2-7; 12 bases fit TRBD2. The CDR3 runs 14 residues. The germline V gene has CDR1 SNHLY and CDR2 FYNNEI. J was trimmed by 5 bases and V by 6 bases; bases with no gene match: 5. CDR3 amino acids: CASRRLAGANEQYF. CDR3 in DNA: TGTGCCAGCAGACGACTAGCGGGAGCCAACGAGCAGTACTTC.

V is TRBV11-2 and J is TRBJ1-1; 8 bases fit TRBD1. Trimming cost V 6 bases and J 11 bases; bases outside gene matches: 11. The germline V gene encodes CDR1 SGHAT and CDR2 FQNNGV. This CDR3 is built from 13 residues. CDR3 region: CASRSGGEIKAFF. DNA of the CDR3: TGTGCCAGCAGATCAGGGGGCGAAATAAAGGCTTTCTTT.

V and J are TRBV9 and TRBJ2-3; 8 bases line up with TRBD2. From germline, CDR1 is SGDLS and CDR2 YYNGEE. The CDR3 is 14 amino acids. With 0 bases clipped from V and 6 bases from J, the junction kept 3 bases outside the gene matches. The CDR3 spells CASSVASGGDTQYF. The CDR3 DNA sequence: TGTGCCAGCAGCGTAGCGTCGGGGGGGGATACGCAGTATTTT.

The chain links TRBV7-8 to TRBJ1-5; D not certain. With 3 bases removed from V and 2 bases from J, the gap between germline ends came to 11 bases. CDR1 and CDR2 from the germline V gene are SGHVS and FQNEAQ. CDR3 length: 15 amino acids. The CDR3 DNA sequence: TGTGCCAGCAGCTTGGGCCGGGATGGCAATCAGCCCCAGCATTTT. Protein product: CASSLGRDGNQPQHF. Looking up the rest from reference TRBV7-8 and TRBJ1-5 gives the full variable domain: GAGVSQSPRYKVAKRGQDVALRCDPISGHVSLFWYQQALGQGPEFLTYFQNEAQLDKSGLPSDRFFAERPEGSVSTLKIQRTQQEDSAVYLCASSLGRDGNQPQHFGDGTRLSIL.

In DNA form, the CDR3 reads TGTGCCAGCAGCCTGACAGGGGCGAGGGGCACTGAAGCTTTCTTT. Amino acids: CASSLTGARGTEAFF. The V gene is TRBV4-2, the J gene TRBJ1-1; 8 nucleotides agree with TRBD1. V lost 4 bases and J lost 4; bases outside the gene matches: 8. CDR3 length equals 15 residues. Germline V gene data show CDR1 as LGHNA and CDR2 as YNFKEQ.

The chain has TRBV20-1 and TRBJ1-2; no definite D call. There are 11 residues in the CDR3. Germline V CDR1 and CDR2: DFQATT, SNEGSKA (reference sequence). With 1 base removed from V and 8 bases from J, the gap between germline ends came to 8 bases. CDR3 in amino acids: CSARGGEGYTF. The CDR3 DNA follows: TGCAGTGCTAGAGGGGGAGAGGGCTACACCTTC.

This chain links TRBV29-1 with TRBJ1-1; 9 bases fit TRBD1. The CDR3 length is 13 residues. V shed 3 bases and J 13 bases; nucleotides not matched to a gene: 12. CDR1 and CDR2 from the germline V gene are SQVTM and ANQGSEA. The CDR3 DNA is TGCAGCGTTGATAGAGTAAGGGACAGGGCCTATTTCTTT. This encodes CSVDRVRDRAYFF.

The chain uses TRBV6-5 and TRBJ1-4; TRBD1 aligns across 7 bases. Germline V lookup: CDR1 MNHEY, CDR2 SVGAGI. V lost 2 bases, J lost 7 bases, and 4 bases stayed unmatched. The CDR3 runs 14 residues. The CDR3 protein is CASSYRQGGEKLFF. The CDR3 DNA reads TGTGCCAGCAGTTACCGGCAGGGGGGTGAAAAACTGTTTTTT.

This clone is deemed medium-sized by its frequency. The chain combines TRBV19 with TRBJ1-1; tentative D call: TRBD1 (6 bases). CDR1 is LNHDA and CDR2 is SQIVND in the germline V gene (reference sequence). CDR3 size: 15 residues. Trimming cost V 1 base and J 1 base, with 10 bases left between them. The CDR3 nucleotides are TGTGCCAGTAGTATAGCAGAGGGGGAGAACACTGAAGCTTTCTTT. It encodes CASSIAEGENTEAFF.

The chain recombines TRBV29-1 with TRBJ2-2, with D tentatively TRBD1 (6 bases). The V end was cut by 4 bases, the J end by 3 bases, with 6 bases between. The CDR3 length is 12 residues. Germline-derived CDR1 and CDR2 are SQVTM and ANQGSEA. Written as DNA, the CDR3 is TGCAGCGTTGCAGGGGACACCGGGGAGCTGTTTTTT. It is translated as CSVAGDTGELFF.

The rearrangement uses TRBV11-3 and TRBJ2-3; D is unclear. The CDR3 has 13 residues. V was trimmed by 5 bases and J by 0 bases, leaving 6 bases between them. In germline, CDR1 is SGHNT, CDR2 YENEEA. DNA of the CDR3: TGTGCCAGCAGCCTAAGAAGCACAGATACGCAGTATTTT. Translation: CASSLRSTDTQYF.